Each of the 14 T cell receptor beta chains below was sequenced from the same sample in a study of blood T cell repertoires in COVID-19. Clones were sequenced by immunoSEQ multiplex PCR, and TCRdb holds only the in-frame ones, with some missing. This sample yields fewer than 200,000 clones, of which 70% to 90% are seen a single time; about 1.9% belongs to the top ten. Sequencing was performed on peripheral blood. The source is a young man who had recovered from COVID-19.

The genes are TRBV3-1 (or the pseudogene TRBV3-2) and TRBJ1-3; TRBD1 is a possible D gene (6 bases). Trimming stripped 4 bases from V and 0 bases from J, with 13 bases between. The CDR3 totals 16 residues. Germline CDR1 reads LGHDT; CDR2 reads YNNKEL (reference sequence). Here the CDR3 DNA reads TGTGCCAGCAGCCCACGGACAGATCTCTCTGGAAACACCATATATTTT. It specifies CASSPRTDLSGNTIYF.

This chain connects TRBV9 to TRBJ2-7, with 8 bases lining up with TRBD1. The CDR3 runs 14 residues. Germline CDR1 SGDLS, CDR2 YYNGEE. V lost 0 bases to trimming and J lost 4 bases; unmatched junction nucleotides: 3. The CDR3 region is CASSVDGTGYEQYF. The CDR3 DNA sequence: TGTGCCAGCAGCGTAGATGGGACAGGATACGAGCAGTACTTC.

V usage is TRBV2 and J usage is TRBJ2-7; 8 bases are shared with TRBD1. The ends lost 3 bases at V and 0 bases at J; junction bases unmatched: 4. Per the germline V gene, CDR1 is SNHLY and CDR2 is FYNNEI. This CDR3 comprises 15 residues. The CDR3 nucleotides read TGTGCCAGCAGTGATGAGGGACAGGACTCCTACGAGCAGTACTTC. Translation gives CASSDEGQDSYEQYF.

This chain links TRBV6-1 with TRBJ2-7; no clear D. The V and J ends lost 3 bases and 4 bases respectively, with 4 bases between them. The length of the CDR3 is 11 residues. In germline, CDR1 is MNHNS, CDR2 SASEGT. In DNA form, the CDR3 reads TGTGCCAGCAGTGATCGTTACGAGCAGTACTTC. Its protein product is CASSDRYEQYF.

V usage is TRBV10-2 and J usage is TRBJ1-4; possibly TRBD1 for D (5 bases). This CDR3 comprises 13 residues. Germline V gene data show CDR1 as WSHSY and CDR2 as SAAADI. The V end was cut by 7 bases, the J end by 3 bases, with 9 bases between. The CDR3 loop reads CASMRGANEKLFF. CDR3 sequence (DNA): TGCGCCAGCATGCGGGGGGCTAATGAAAAACTGTTTTTT.

With regard to this clone: At the DNA level, this CDR3 is encoded by other sequences in the same sample as well. The rearrangement uses TRBV9 and TRBJ2-7; TRBD2 aligns across 9 bases. Germline V gives CDR1 SGDLS, CDR2 YYNGEE. The trim removed 3 bases at V and 1 base at J, leaving 5 bases unmatched. The CDR3 is 15 amino acids. The chain's CDR3 is CASSAHSGSSYEQYF. CDR3 sequence (DNA): TGTGCCAGCAGCGCCCATAGCGGGAGTTCCTACGAGCAGTACTTC.

The genes are TRBV3-1 (or the pseudogene TRBV3-2) and TRBJ2-5; 8 nucleotides match TRBD2. This CDR3 has 18 amino acids. The ends lost 2 bases at V and 5 bases at J; junction bases unmatched: 16. The germline gives CDR1 LGHDT, CDR2 YNNKEL (reference sequence). The CDR3 sequence is CASSQRGGAGVGGETQYF. Here the CDR3 DNA reads TGTGCCAGCAGCCAACGAGGTGGAGCGGGAGTAGGTGGGGAGACCCAGTACTTC.

In its sample, this clone was seen a few times. J is TRBJ1-5 and V is TRBV4-1; D is perhaps TRBD1 (5 bases). Trimming pared 0 bases from V and 3 bases from J, leaving 15 bases between. Germline values: CDR1 MGHRA, CDR2 YSYEKL. CDR3 length: 17 amino acids. In nucleotides, the CDR3 is TGCGCCAGCAGCCAAGACCCCCCGGGACTGTTCAATCAGCCCCAGCATTTT. Residues: CASSQDPPGLFNQPQHF.

The chain uses TRBV7-2 and TRBJ1-3, with D uncertain. CDR1 is SGHTA, CDR2 FQGNSA, per germline. V lost 3 bases and J lost 4, with 7 bases in between. The length of the CDR3 is 13 residues. The CDR3 protein is CASSLGSGNTIYF. The CDR3 DNA sequence: TGTGCCAGCAGCTTGGGCAGCGGAAACACCATATATTTT.

This clone was counted only a few times. One end of the junction fails to match germline, which may point to a read error. The J gene is TRBJ2-5, the V gene TRBV7-7; maybe TRBD2 (6 bases). This CDR3 has 13 residues. CDR1 SSHAT and CDR2 FNYEAQ come from the germline V gene (reference sequence). CDR3 sequence (DNA): TGTGCTAGCAGCTCGGGGGTAGTGGAGACCCAGTACTTC. Protein product: CASSSGVVETQYF.

The gene calls are TRBV5-1 and TRBJ1-3; the D is unclear. The germline V gene has CDR1 SGHRS and CDR2 YFSETQ. The CDR3 loop spans 15 amino acids. V shed 1 base and J shed 0 bases, with 8 bases lying between them. The CDR3 nucleotides are TGCGCCAGCAGCTTGCCCCAAATCTCTGGAAACACCATATATTTT. Translated, it gives CASSLPQISGNTIYF.

The chain recombines TRBV6-2 or TRBV6-3 with TRBJ2-3; 9 positions match TRBD2. This CDR3 comprises 16 residues. Losses at the gene ends were 6 bases for V and 5 bases for J; bases not matched to a gene: 12. Per the germline V gene, CDR1 is MNHEY and CDR2 is SVGEGT. The CDR3 bases are TGTGCCAGCAGCGGGGGCTCTAGCGGGATGGGAGATACGCAGTATTTT. Amino acid sequence: CASSGGSSGMGDTQYF.

A single count supports this clone. This chain connects TRBV14 to TRBJ2-7; D is perhaps TRBD1 (6 bases). This CDR3 is 15 amino acids long. V shed 3 bases and J shed 1 base, with 13 bases lying between them. The germline V gene encodes CDR1 SGHDN and CDR2 FVKESK. CDR3 residues: CASSQLQGRSYEQYF. The CDR3 DNA reads TGTGCCAGCAGCCAGCTACAGGGCCGGTCCTACGAGCAGTACTTC.

In this sample, this clone turned up a few times. The chain combines TRBV6-5 with TRBJ2-2; 7 bases match TRBD2. Germline CDR1 is MNHEY and CDR2 is SVGAGI. V gave up 6 bases and J gave up 5 bases; unmatched junction bases: 9. CDR3 length equals 15 residues. Here the CDR3 reads CASSFPSGGTGELFF. DNA of the CDR3: TGTGCCAGCAGCTTCCCTAGCGGTGGTACCGGGGAGCTGTTTTTT.